This is a list of T cell receptor beta chains from one sample in a study of blood T cell repertoires in COVID-19. Data came from immunoSEQ multiplex PCR; TCRdb stores just in-frame clones and leaves some out. The data show 300,000 to 350,000 clones, around nine tenths seen once. The source material was peripheral blood. These TCRs come from an older woman with COVID-19, enrolled during active disease. The CDR3 runs from the conserved cysteine through the conserved F or W. Each record gives: V gene, J gene, D gene, clone size, CDR3 protein. A D gene is named only where the DNA matches it firmly. For some rows the clone size is stated as once, few or many, or as a class when expanded; others skip it.

>TRBV9|TRBJ2-5|NA|NA
CASSAGGSQETQYF
>TRBV5-1|TRBJ2-1|NA|few
CASSLEAYNEQFF
>TRBV27|TRBJ1-1|TRBD1|NA
CASNRGLGMNTEAFF
>TRBV10-3|TRBJ2-3|TRBD1|NA
CAISRGGEADTQYF
>TRBV27|TRBJ2-7|TRBD1|NA
CASSSTGGKYEQYF
>TRBV11-3|TRBJ1-5|NA|NA
CASSRREHQPQHF
>TRBV3-1/TRBV3-2|TRBJ2-3|TRBD2|NA
CASSRSGGPARLSTDTQYF
>TRBV4-1|TRBJ2-1|NA|NA
CASSHSLQGKSDNEQFF
>TRBV2|TRBJ1-1|TRBD1|NA
CASHRGRNTEAFF
>TRBV11-2|TRBJ1-2|NA|NA
CASRPLAAYGYTF
>TRBV7-9|TRBJ2-7|NA|NA
CASSLASPSSYEQYF
>TRBV5-5|TRBJ2-5|NA|NA
CASSSSGGGETQYF
>TRBV6-4|TRBJ1-1|NA|NA
CASSDVPFFILTYAGNTEAFF
>TRBV5-1|TRBJ1-1|NA|NA
CASSSGDGVAEAFF
>TRBV18|TRBJ2-1|TRBD1|NA
CASSPGTAYNEQFF
>TRBV28|TRBJ1-2|TRBD1|NA
CASSILTGGTPNYGYTF
>TRBV7-9|TRBJ2-1|TRBD2|NA
CASSSSSGGPGDNEQFF
>TRBV5-1|TRBJ1-1|TRBD1|NA
CASSPDRVNTEAFF
>TRBV11-2|TRBJ2-4|NA|NA
CASSTPGLAKNIQYF
>TRBV4-2|TRBJ1-1|NA|NA
CASSQIGRVNTEAFF
>TRBV5-1|TRBJ2-1|NA|NA
CASSFGQPTNEQFF
>TRBV10-3|TRBJ2-7|NA|NA
CATSRQEGYEQYF
>TRBV6-5|TRBJ1-2|TRBD1|NA
CASSYTGGGYGYTF
>TRBV11-3|TRBJ1-1|NA|few
CASSLVEETEAFF
>TRBV3-1/TRBV3-2|TRBJ2-7|NA|NA
CASSQDLSGSYEQYF
>TRBV19|TRBJ1-5|NA|NA
CASSIVRGNQPQHF
>TRBV4-1|TRBJ2-5|NA|once
CASSQNRGLSEETQYF
>TRBV29-1|TRBJ1-5|NA|NA
CSVKTAGGQPQHF
>TRBV3-1/TRBV3-2|TRBJ2-2|NA|NA
CASSRAGLVAGELFF
>TRBV25-1|TRBJ2-7|NA|NA
CASSAGGFSYEQYF
>TRBV7-2|TRBJ2-7|TRBD1|NA
CASSYYGTGPSEQYF
>TRBV6-4|TRBJ1-2|TRBD1|NA
CASRRTGEGYGYTF
>TRBV18|TRBJ1-1|TRBD1|NA
CASSPPDRGIAFF
>TRBV7-2|TRBJ2-3|NA|NA
CASSLVPSASSTDTQYF
>TRBV28|TRBJ1-6|NA|NA
CASTPRKEGKGLVRSYNSPLHF
>TRBV7-9|TRBJ2-5|TRBD2|NA
CASSLARRGGASETQYF
>TRBV28|TRBJ1-5|NA|NA
CASSPTGVSNQPQHF
>TRBV28|TRBJ1-2|NA|NA
CASTRWGVYGYTF
>TRBV10-1|TRBJ2-3|TRBD2|NA
CASSDGTSGDQGTQYF
>TRBV6-5|TRBJ1-2|TRBD1|NA
CASSPRDRGNYGYTF
>TRBV25-1|TRBJ2-7|NA|NA
CASSESRAGMYEQYF
>TRBV12-3/TRBV12-4|TRBJ2-7|TRBD1|NA
CASGQGADEQYF
>TRBV6-1|TRBJ2-1|NA|few
CASSELVQNEQFF
>TRBV13|TRBJ1-6|TRBD1|NA
CASSSQPGGLDNSPLHF
>TRBV25-1|TRBJ1-6|NA|NA
CASSEGGSYNSPLHF
>TRBV6-5|TRBJ2-3|NA|NA
CASTSQGDTQYF
>TRBV6-5|TRBJ1-2|NA|NA
CASSYGSHYGYTF
>TRBV2|TRBJ1-3|NA|NA
CASFQGGYSGNTIYF
>TRBV29-1|TRBJ1-1|NA|NA
CSVTTGLTEAFF
>TRBV19|TRBJ1-2|NA|NA
CASSIGQSRGYTF
>TRBV5-4|TRBJ1-1|NA|NA
CASSRPSLGQSNTEAFF
>TRBV14|TRBJ2-3|TRBD1|once
CASSLRPGQSTDTQYF
>TRBV18|TRBJ2-5|TRBD2|NA
CASSPPWSSGQETQYF